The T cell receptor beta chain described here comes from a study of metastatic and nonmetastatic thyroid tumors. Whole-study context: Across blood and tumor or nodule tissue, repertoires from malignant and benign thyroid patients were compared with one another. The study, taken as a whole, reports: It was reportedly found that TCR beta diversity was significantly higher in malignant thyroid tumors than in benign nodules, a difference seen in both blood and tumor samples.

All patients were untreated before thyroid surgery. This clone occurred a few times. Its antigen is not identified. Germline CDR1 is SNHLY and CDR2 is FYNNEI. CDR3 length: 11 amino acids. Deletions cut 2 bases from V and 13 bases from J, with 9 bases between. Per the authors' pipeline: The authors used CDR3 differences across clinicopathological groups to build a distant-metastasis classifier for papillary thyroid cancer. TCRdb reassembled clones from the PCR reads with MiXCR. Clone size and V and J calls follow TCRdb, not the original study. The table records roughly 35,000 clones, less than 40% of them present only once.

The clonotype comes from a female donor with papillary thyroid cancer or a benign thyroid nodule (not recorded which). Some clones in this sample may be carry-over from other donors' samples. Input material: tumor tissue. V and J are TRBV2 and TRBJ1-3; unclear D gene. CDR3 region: CASSETTVIYF. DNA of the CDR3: TGTGCCAGCAGTGAAACCACGGTTATATATTTT.